This T cell receptor (beta chain) came from a study of control samples from healthy donors and cancer patients (dated by TCRdb to 2020 to 2021). Library preparation employed the immunoSEQ multiplex PCR assay. TCRdb took over this immuneACCESS table, retaining in-frame rearrangements with V and J assigned. Such tables are incomplete; in checked studies, under half of the missing clones stem from an unresolved V gene, and the remainder is unexplained. The sample table contains 150,000 to 200,000 clones; only one count was recorded for approximately 92% of them. Jointly, the top ten make up 4.1% of the sample. A word on this clone: No cognate antigen has been identified for it. No clone much larger than this one lies a single base away; base qualities are absent.

The CDR3 covers 14 residues, taking in both the cysteine and the phenylalanine. The read is trimmed to its CDR3 DNA, 42 bases read in frame from base 1. CDR1 LGHDT and CDR2 YNNKEL were looked up in the germline V gene (reference sequence). Trimming at the junction amounts to 0 bases on V and 0 bases on J, and the germline ends lie 5 bases apart. The source material was blood. Recombination connected TRBV3-1 (or the pseudogene TRBV3-2) to TRBJ1-2, with no confident D gene call. The sequence came from a woman aged 55-70 years in good health. The CDR3 amino acid sequence is: CASSQDTTNYGYTF. The base sequence is TGTGCCAGCAGCCAAGACACAACTAACTATGGCTACACCTTC.